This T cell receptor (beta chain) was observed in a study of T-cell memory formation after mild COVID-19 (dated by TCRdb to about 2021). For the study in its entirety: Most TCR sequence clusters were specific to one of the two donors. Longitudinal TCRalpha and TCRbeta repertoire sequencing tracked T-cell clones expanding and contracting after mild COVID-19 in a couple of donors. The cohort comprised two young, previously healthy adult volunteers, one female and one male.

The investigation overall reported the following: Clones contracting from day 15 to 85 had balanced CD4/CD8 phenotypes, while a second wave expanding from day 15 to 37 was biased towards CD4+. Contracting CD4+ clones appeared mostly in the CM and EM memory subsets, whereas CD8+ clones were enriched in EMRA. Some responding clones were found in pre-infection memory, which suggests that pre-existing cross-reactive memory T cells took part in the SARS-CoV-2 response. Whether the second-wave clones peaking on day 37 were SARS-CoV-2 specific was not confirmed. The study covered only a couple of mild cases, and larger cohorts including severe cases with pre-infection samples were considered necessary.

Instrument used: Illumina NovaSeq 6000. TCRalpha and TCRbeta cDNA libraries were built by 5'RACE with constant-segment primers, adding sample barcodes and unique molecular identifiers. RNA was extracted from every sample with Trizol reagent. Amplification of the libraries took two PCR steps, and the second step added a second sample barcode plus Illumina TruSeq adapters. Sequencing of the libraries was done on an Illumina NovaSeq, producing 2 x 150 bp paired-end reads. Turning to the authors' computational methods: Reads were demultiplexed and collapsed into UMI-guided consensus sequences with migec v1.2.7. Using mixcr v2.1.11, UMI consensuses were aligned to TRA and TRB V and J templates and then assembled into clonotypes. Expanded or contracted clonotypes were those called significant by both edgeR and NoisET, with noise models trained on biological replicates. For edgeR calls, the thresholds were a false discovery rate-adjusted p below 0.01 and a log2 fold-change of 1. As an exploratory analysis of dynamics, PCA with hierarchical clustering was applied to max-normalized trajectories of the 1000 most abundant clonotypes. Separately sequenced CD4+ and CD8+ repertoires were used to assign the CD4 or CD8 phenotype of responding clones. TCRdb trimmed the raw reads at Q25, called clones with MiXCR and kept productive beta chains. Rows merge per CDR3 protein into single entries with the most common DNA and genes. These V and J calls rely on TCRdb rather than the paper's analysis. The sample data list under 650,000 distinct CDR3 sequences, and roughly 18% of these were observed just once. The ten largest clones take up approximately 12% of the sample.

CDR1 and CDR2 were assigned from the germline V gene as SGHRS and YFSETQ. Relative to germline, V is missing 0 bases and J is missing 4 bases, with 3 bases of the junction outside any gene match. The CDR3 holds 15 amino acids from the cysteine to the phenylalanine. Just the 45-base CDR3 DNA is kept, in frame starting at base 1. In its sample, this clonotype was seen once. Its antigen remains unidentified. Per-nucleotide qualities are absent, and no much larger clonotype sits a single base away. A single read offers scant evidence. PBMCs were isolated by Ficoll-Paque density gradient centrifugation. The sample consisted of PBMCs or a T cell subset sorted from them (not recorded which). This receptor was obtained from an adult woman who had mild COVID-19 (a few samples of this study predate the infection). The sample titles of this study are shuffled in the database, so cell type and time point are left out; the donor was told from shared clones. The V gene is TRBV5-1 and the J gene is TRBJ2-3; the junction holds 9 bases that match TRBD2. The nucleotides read TGCGCCAGCAGCTTGGGCGGGGGGGGTGCAGATACGCAGTATTTT. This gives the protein CASSLGGGGADTQYF.